This T cell receptor (beta chain) was found in a study of PD-1 blockade in mismatch repair-deficient tumors. Study-wide results and limits: Rapid post-treatment expansion, then contraction, generally preceding radiologic response, marked tumor-resident clones.

Time point of the sample: roughly 10-day in vitro stimulation with candidate neoantigen peptide 6. About this clone itself: The antigen remains unidentified.

Using immunoSEQ multiplex PCR, the repertoire was profiled, and TCRdb retains in-frame clones only, with some absent. The sample holds about 14,000 clones, roughly nine tenths seen once. Germline V gene data show CDR1 as MDHEN and CDR2 as SYDVKM. The CDR3 loop spans 14 amino acids. Trimming removed 7 bases at V and 7 bases at J, with 17 bases between. The sample was cells cultured in vitro, taken from a patient treated with pembrolizumab. The gene calls are TRBV28 and TRBJ2-1, with D perhaps TRBD1 or TRBD2 (5 bases each). This clonotype originated in an adult with mismatch repair-deficient cancer. The CDR3 bases are TGTGCCAGCACCCGAGGGGCGTTGAGAAATGAGCAGTTCTTC. This gives the protein CASTRGALRNEQFF.